This TCR beta chain stems from a study of T cell responses to AZD1222 COVID-19 vaccine. Findings of the study overall: Mostly white British, mostly female donors; authors suggested clonal diversity may be underestimated.

Germline V gene lookup returns CDR1 SGHVS and CDR2 FNYEAQ. The CDR3 runs 16 residues. The ends lost 1 base at V and 3 bases at J; junction bases unmatched: 3. As concerns this clone: Antigen unknown.

Measured with immunoSEQ multiplex PCR; TCRdb has only the in-frame clones, and not every one. The table includes fewer than 110,000 clones, around 87% detected once. The sequencing here drew on peripheral blood, taken 28 days after the second AZD1222 dose. This TCR was sampled from an adult who received the AZD1222 COVID-19 vaccine. The V gene is TRBV7-6, the J gene TRBJ2-3, with 11 bases matching TRBD2. CDR3 DNA: TGTGCCAGCAGCTTAGTAGCGGGAGGGCTTACAGATACGCAGTATTTT. Translation: CASSLVAGGLTDTQYF.